This entry lists 3 T cell receptor beta chains sequenced from one sample in a study of cytomegalovirus exposure and HLA in healthy donors. The PCR employed 60 Vbeta primers together with 13 Jbeta primers. Clones were read by immunoSEQ multiplex PCR, and TCRdb kept only the in-frame ones, dropping some. This sample carries 150,000 to 200,000 clones, about three quarters of them seen once, and the ten largest clones take about 3.1%. The specimen was PBMCs. The source of these receptors is a female donor in good health and CMV-seronegative.

This clone was observed a handful of times. The chain couples TRBV6-5 to TRBJ1-6, with D possibly matching TRBD1 (5 bases). The germline CDR1 and CDR2 sequences are MNHEY and SVGAGI. The CDR3 runs to 14 residues. Trimming left V 4 bases short and J 8 bases short, with 12 bases between. The CDR3 is CASSSEGRDSPLHF. The CDR3, as DNA: TGTGCCAGCAGTTCGGAGGGGAGGGATTCACCCCTCCACTTT.

This clone appeared a single time. The rearrangement uses TRBV19 and TRBJ2-3; D is undetermined. Trimming removed 4 bases at V and 5 bases at J, with 16 bases between. The germline gives CDR1 LNHDA, CDR2 SQIVND (reference sequence). The CDR3 contains 15 residues. DNA of the CDR3: TGTGCCAGTAGTAGCCGGAGAGGCCGGGTAGATACGCAGTATTTT. It translates to CASSSRRGRVDTQYF.

This clone was recorded once. The chain couples TRBV4-3 to TRBJ1-5; the D is unclear. CDR3 size: 15 residues. V lost 3 bases to trimming and J lost 4 bases, with 13 bases between them. Germline loops: CDR1 LGHNA, CDR2 YSLEER. CDR3 residues: CASSQAFPSNQPQHF. In DNA, the CDR3 is TGCGCCAGCAGCCAGGCCTTTCCCAGTAATCAGCCCCAGCATTTT.